These 25 T cell receptor beta chains originate from one sample sequenced in a study of breast tumors, draining lymph nodes, adjacent tissues. One entry per CDR3 protein results from TCRdb running MiXCR on the multiplex PCR reads. The sample contains about 130,000 distinct CDR3 sequences, 21% of which appear only once. Breast cancer patients provided tissue from their axillary draining lymph nodes. The specimen sequenced was axillary lymph node tissue. Receptors were obtained from a female donor with breast cancer. Some clones in this sample may be carry-over from other donors' samples.

A note on this clonotype: A much larger clone differs from this one at a single base, so this may be a read error. Lacking the conserved final phenylalanine or tryptophan, this CDR3 likely reflects a read error. The V gene is TRBV27, the J gene TRBJ2-5; 10 bases align to TRBD1. V lost 6 bases, J lost 4 bases, and 8 bases stayed unmatched. The CDR3 sequence is 15 residues long. CDR1 is MNHEY, CDR2 SMNVEV, per germline (reference sequence). CDR3 residues: CASSTGTGVRETQYL. In DNA form, the CDR3 reads TGTGCCAGCAGCACCGGGACAGGGGTTCGAGAGACCCAGTACCTC.

This clonotype has just one count. A read error may be the cause here, since a much bigger clone is one base away. The gene calls are TRBV5-8 and TRBJ2-5; no firm D call. Deletions cut 5 bases from V and 4 bases from J, with 12 bases between. Per germline, CDR1 SGHTS and CDR2 YDEGEE. The CDR3 spans 13 residues. This CDR3 reads CASREIPSETQYF. For the CDR3, the DNA is TGTGCCAGCAGGGAGATTCCGTCAGAGACCCAGTACTTC.

This clonotype was seen many times. The gene calls are TRBV4-1 and TRBJ2-5, with 13 bases identical to TRBD2. The CDR3 runs to 18 residues. Germline-derived CDR1 and CDR2 are MGHRA and YSYEKL. Trimming cost V 2 bases and J 1 base; bases outside gene matches: 7. The CDR3 region is CASSQSSGTSGAQETQYF. CDR3 DNA sequence: TGCGCCAGCAGCCAAAGTTCGGGGACTAGCGGGGCCCAAGAGACCCAGTACTTC.

The V and J genes are TRBV4-1 and TRBJ2-2; D may match TRBD1 or TRBD2 (7 bases each). Looked up from germline, CDR1 is MGHRA and CDR2 is YSYEKL. V lost 3 bases to trimming and J lost 7 bases, with 21 bases between them. This CDR3 is built from 17 residues. Written as DNA, the CDR3 is TGCGCCAGCAGCCAGCCCCCAGGGGGAGGGCCCGTCGGGGAGCTGTTTTTT. Its translation: CASSQPPGGGPVGELFF.

This clonotype was counted only a few times. A much larger clone lies a single base off, so this may be a read error. The V and J genes are TRBV15 and TRBJ2-7; the D is unclear. Germline CDR1 LNHNV, CDR2 YYDKDF (reference sequence). This CDR3 has 15 residues. Trimming left V 0 bases short and J 2 bases short, with 11 bases between. CDR3 loop: CATSRDSNAPYEQYF. The CDR3 DNA is TGTGCCACCAGCAGAGATAGTAACGCTCCCTACGAGCAGTACTTC.

Notes on this clonotype: Given a much more abundant clone one base away, this may be a read error. V gene TRBV20-1 combines with J gene TRBJ1-2; 10 positions match TRBD1. Unmatched junction bases numbered 11, after V lost 8 bases and J lost 8 bases. Germline assignment: CDR1 DFQATT and CDR2 SNEGSKA (reference sequence). This CDR3 is built from 13 residues. The CDR3 region is CSPNRDRGRGYTF. CDR3 nucleotide sequence: TGCAGTCCTAATCGGGACAGGGGTAGGGGCTACACCTTC.

This clonotype was recorded at least ten times. V usage is TRBV2 and J usage is TRBJ1-3, with D hard to call. V dropped 7 bases and J dropped 4 bases, with 8 bases sitting between them. The length of the CDR3 is 12 residues. Germline V gene lookup returns CDR1 SNHLY and CDR2 FYNNEI. The CDR3 DNA is TGTGCCAGCACCCGTGGAGGAAACACCATATATTTT. Its translation: CASTRGGNTIYF.

This clonotype was observed at least ten times. The V and J genes are TRBV6-1 and TRBJ1-5, with D perhaps TRBD1 (5 bases). CDR1 is MNHNS, CDR2 SASEGT, per germline. Trimming stripped 7 bases from V and 3 bases from J, with 13 bases between. CDR3 length: 14 amino acids. The CDR3 DNA sequence: TGTGCCAGCACCGTCCAGGGACTCAATCAGCCCCAGCATTTT. It translates to CASTVQGLNQPQHF.

This clonotype was observed many times. The chain uses TRBV20-1 and TRBJ2-1; 8 bases agree with TRBD2. V lost 1 base and J lost 8; bases outside the gene matches: 13. The CDR3 is 16 residues long. The germline V gene has CDR1 DFQATT and CDR2 SNEGSKA (reference sequence). CDR3 DNA sequence: TGCAGTGCTAGAGCGGGAGGGTTGGTTAGTCTCTATGAGCAGTTCTTC. Translation: CSARAGGLVSLYEQFF.

The V gene is TRBV19, the J gene TRBJ2-1, with TRBD2 matching 8 bases. V was pared by 4 bases and J by 5 bases, with 10 bases of the junction left unmatched. Germline-derived CDR1 and CDR2 are LNHDA and SQIVND (reference sequence). The CDR3 consists of 16 residues. The CDR3 reads CASSTIKAGANNEQFF. The CDR3 DNA follows: TGTGCCAGTAGTACTATAAAAGCGGGAGCTAACAATGAGCAGTTCTTC.

The table lists this clonotype with many counts. The V and J genes are TRBV9 and TRBJ2-3, with 7 bases lining up with TRBD2. From germline, CDR1 is SGDLS and CDR2 YYNGEE. The length of the CDR3 is 16 residues. The ends lost 0 bases at V and 0 bases at J; junction bases unmatched: 4. CDR3 in amino acids: CASSVGGSPSTDTQYF. The CDR3 nucleotides are TGTGCCAGCAGCGTAGGCGGGAGTCCTAGCACAGATACGCAGTATTTT. Full variable domain (rest looked up from reference TRBV9 and TRBJ2-3): DSGVTQTPKHLITATGQRVTLRCSPRSGDLSVYWYQQSLDQGLQFLIQYYNGEERAKGNILERFSAQQFPDLHSELNLSSLELGDSALYFCASSVGGSPSTDTQYFGPGTRLTVL.

This chain links TRBV25-1 with TRBJ1-5; D unclear. Trimming pared 0 bases from V and 6 bases from J, leaving 12 bases between. The length of the CDR3 is 15 residues. Germline V CDR1 and CDR2: MGHDK, SYGVNS. CDR3 nucleotide sequence: TGTGCCAGCAGTGAATACGAGGGTCCGGGTCAGCCCCAGCATTTT. Protein product: CASSEYEGPGQPQHF.

This clonotype was picked up many times. This rearrangement joins TRBV20-1 to TRBJ2-7, with 11 bases that match TRBD2. Germline V gives CDR1 DFQATT, CDR2 SNEGSKA (reference sequence). The length of the CDR3 is 14 residues. Losses at the gene ends were 4 bases for V and 4 bases for J; bases not matched to a gene: 6. The CDR3 DNA sequence: TGCAGTGCTATGATTAGCGGGAGGGCTTACGAGCAGTACTTC. Protein sequence: CSAMISGRAYEQYF.

This clonotype came up many times. The chain couples TRBV6-1 to TRBJ1-5; D remains ambiguous. The V and J ends lost 4 bases and 0 bases respectively, with 13 bases between them. The CDR3 length is 16 residues. Germline V CDR1 and CDR2: MNHNS, SASEGT. CDR3 DNA sequence: TGTGCCAGCAGTGTATTTAGGGTTATTAGCAATCAGCCCCAGCATTTT. It yields the protein CASSVFRVISNQPQHF.

This clonotype was seen repeatedly, ten times or more. The V and J genes are TRBV19 and TRBJ2-5, with TRBD2 identical over 14 bases. CDR1 and CDR2 from the germline V gene are LNHDA and SQIVND (reference sequence). The CDR3 loop spans 15 amino acids. Unmatched junction bases numbered 2, after V lost 4 bases and J lost 4 bases. The CDR3 is CASSTGLAGVETQYF. The CDR3 DNA is TGTGCCAGTAGTACGGGACTAGCGGGAGTAGAGACCCAGTACTTC.

The sample holds a few counts of this clonotype. The chain links TRBV2 to TRBJ2-7, with 8 bases matching TRBD1. Germline assignment: CDR1 SNHLY and CDR2 FYNNEI. The CDR3 sequence is 14 residues long. Trimming cost V 7 bases and J 2 bases; bases outside gene matches: 7. CDR3 coding DNA: TGTGCCAGCAATCCTTCGACAGGGGCCTACGAGCAGTACTTC. The encoded protein is CASNPSTGAYEQYF.

The sample holds many counts of this clonotype. The V call is TRBV20-1, the J call TRBJ2-2; 7 nucleotides line up with TRBD2. Unmatched junction bases numbered 4, after V lost 3 bases and J lost 6 bases. Germline CDR1 reads DFQATT; CDR2 reads SNEGSKA (reference sequence). The CDR3 has 13 amino acids. The CDR3 coding sequence is TGCAGTGCTAGCGGGGGGAGGTCCGGGGAGCTGTTTTTT. Residues: CSASGGRSGELFF.

J is TRBJ2-5 and V is TRBV18, with D hard to call. CDR3 length: 14 amino acids. CDR1 is KGHSH and CDR2 is LQKENI in the germline V gene. The V gene lost 3 bases and the J gene lost 6 bases, with 14 bases spanning the gap. The CDR3 spells CASSPIKGLKTQYF. The CDR3 DNA sequence: TGTGCCAGCTCACCCATAAAGGGCCTGAAGACCCAGTACTTC. Filled out from reference TRBV18 and TRBJ2-5, the complete variable domain reads NAGVMQNPRHLVRRRGQEARLRCSPMKGHSHVYWYRQLPEEGLKFMVYLQKENIIDESGMPKERFSAEFPKEGPSILRIQQVVRGDSAAYFCASSPIKGLKTQYFGPGTRLLVL.

J is TRBJ2-7 and V is TRBV28, with D unclear. Germline V gene lookup returns CDR1 MDHEN and CDR2 SYDVKM. V lost 3 bases to trimming and J lost 6 bases, with 21 bases between them. The CDR3 runs 16 residues. For the CDR3, the DNA is TGTGCCAGCAGTTTTGATTTTGGCAGCCTCCAGTTCGAGCAGTACTTC. Residues: CASSFDFGSLQFEQYF.

Notes on this clonotype: One base away lies a much larger clone, so this may be a sequencing read error. V usage is TRBV6-5 and J usage is TRBJ1-5, with D maybe TRBD1 (6 bases). This CDR3 has 13 residues. V was shortened by 6 bases and J by 9 bases, with 15 bases between the two germline ends. Germline lookup yields CDR1 MNHEY and CDR2 SVGAGI. This CDR3 is CASSEAGVRPQHF. The CDR3 DNA is TGTGCCAGCAGCGAAGCAGGGGTTCGGCCCCAGCATTTT.

This chain uses TRBV3-1 with TRBJ2-1; TRBD2 agrees at 7 bases. The germline V gene has CDR1 LGHDT and CDR2 YNNKEL (reference sequence). The CDR3 has 15 residues. With 4 bases clipped from V and 5 bases from J, the junction kept 8 bases outside the gene matches. CDR3 nucleotide sequence: TGTGCCAGCAGCCCCGGACTAGGCGGGAACAATGAGCAGTTCTTC. Translation: CASSPGLGGNNEQFF.

With regard to this clonotype: This sequence may be a read error, since a much larger clone differs from it by one base. The CDR3 does not end in the conserved phenylalanine or tryptophan, so this is likely a read error. The genes are TRBV19 and TRBJ2-7; D perhaps matches TRBD1 (6 bases). The CDR3 totals 14 residues. Germline V CDR1 and CDR2: LNHDA, SQIVND (reference sequence). Deletions cut 5 bases from V and 0 bases from J, with 11 bases between. CDR3 region: CASSGGLGSYEQYL. CDR3 coding DNA: TGTGCCAGTAGTGGGGGCCTTGGCTCCTACGAGCAGTACCTC.

Remarks on this clonotype: One end of the junction fails to match germline, which may point to a read error. The chain employs TRBV6-1 and TRBJ1-5; D perhaps matches TRBD1 (5 bases). The CDR3 covers 16 residues. Germline CDR1 reads MNHNS; CDR2 reads SASEGT. CDR3 sequence (DNA): TGTGCCAGCTCTTTGACAGCTTTTAATAGCAATCAGCCCAAGCATTTT. As protein: CASSLTAFNSNQPKHF.

In regard to this clonotype: This may come from a read error, since a much larger clone is one base off. This sequence joins TRBV19 and TRBJ2-7, with 10 bases aligning to TRBD2. This CDR3 is 16 amino acids long. Germline CDR1 LNHDA, CDR2 SQIVND (reference sequence). CDR3 in amino acids: CASSISTSGNSYEQCF. The CDR3 DNA reads as TGTGCCAGTAGTATATCTACTAGCGGGAACTCCTACGAGCAGTGCTTC.

This clonotype was seen many times. The chain has TRBV5-1 and TRBJ2-6; the D gene is possibly TRBD1 (5 bases). CDR1 is SGHRS and CDR2 is YFSETQ in the germline V gene. The V end was cut by 0 bases, the J end by 2 bases, with 9 bases between. There are 16 residues in the CDR3. CDR3 sequence (DNA): TGCGCCAGCAGCTTGGAGGGGCTGGCTGGGGCCAACGTCCTGACTTTC. Its protein is CASSLEGLAGANVLTF.